This T cell receptor (beta chain) was identified in a study of shared clonotypes between healthy human individuals. V shed 4 bases and J 1 base; nucleotides not matched to a gene: 16. This CDR3 is built from 19 residues. Looked up from germline, CDR1 is SEHNR and CDR2 is FQNEAQ (reference sequence). Every one of the donors was a Caucasian adult that lived in Nashville, Tennessee. A remark on this clone: Its antigen remains unknown.

Profiled with immunoSEQ multiplex PCR; TCRdb holds only in-frame clones, not every one. The sample includes 2.3 million or so clones, 80% to 95% of them seen just once. Broader study findings: A reduction in generation probabilities was seen for non-shared clonotypes relative to those shared by all four donors.

This sequence was found in a man younger than 35 in good health. Some clones in this sample may be carry-over from other donors' samples. The sequenced sample consisted of naive CD4+ T cells from PBMCs. Subset meaning: CD45RA+ positively selected. This rearrangement joins TRBV7-9 to TRBJ2-7; 10 bases line up with TRBD2. The CDR3 is CASSSLGGSGRILSYEQYF. The CDR3 DNA follows: TGTGCCAGCAGCTCCCTTGGGGGTAGCGGGAGGATATTGTCCTACGAGCAGTACTTC.